These 9 T cell receptor beta chains share one sample of origin, sequenced in a study of immune evolution from preneoplasia to lung adenocarcinoma. Sequencing was performed with immunoSEQ multiplex PCR; in TCRdb, only in-frame clones are kept and a portion is missing. The sample includes fewer than 5,000 clones, about four fifths of them seen just once. Sequences were obtained from FFPE invasive lung adenocarcinoma tissue. The receptors were gathered from a person aged 40-60 years with lung adenocarcinoma. Some clones in this sample may be carry-over from other donors' samples.

The chain uses TRBV30 and TRBJ1-2; TRBD1 might be the D (6 bases). Germline CDR1 GTSNPN, CDR2 SVGIG (reference sequence). Deletions cut 3 bases from V and 6 bases from J, with 20 bases between. CDR3 length: 15 amino acids. The CDR3 DNA is TGTGCCTGGAGAGGAAACAGGGACTCGCGTAATGGCTACACCTTC. Protein product: CAWRGNRDSRNGYTF.

The chain recombines TRBV7-2 with TRBJ2-5; 7 nucleotides line up with TRBD2. The V gene end was trimmed by 5 bases and the J gene end by 2 bases; junction bases not matched to a gene: 8. This CDR3 spans 15 amino acids. Germline CDR1 and CDR2: SGHTA and FQGNSA. The CDR3 here is CASSKTSSRQETQYF. CDR3 coding DNA: TGTGCCAGCAGCAAGACTAGCTCTCGGCAAGAGACCCAGTACTTC.

The chain carries TRBV30 and TRBJ1-2; D is uncertain. The CDR3 has 13 residues. V dropped 3 bases and J dropped 10 bases, with 18 bases sitting between them. CDR1 is GTSNPN and CDR2 is SVGIG in the germline V gene (reference sequence). Here the CDR3 DNA reads TGTGCCTGGAGCGTCACATTAAATGTCTTCTACACCTTC. Protein: CAWSVTLNVFYTF.

Notes on this clone: This likely comes from a read error, as the CDR3 has no conserved phenylalanine or tryptophan at its end. The limits of the CDR3 on the DNA are not certain, so only TCRdb's listed CDR3 is given. V is TRBV11-2 and J is TRBJ1-2. Including both end residues, the CDR3 is 11 amino acids long. CDR1 is SGHAT and CDR2 is FQNNGV in the germline V gene. CDR3 loop: CASSAGTIPEI.

This rearrangement joins TRBV6-5 to TRBJ1-2, with 9 bases matching TRBD1. Germline assignment: CDR1 MNHEY and CDR2 SVGAGI. There are 14 residues in the CDR3. V shed 4 bases, J shed 6 bases, and the junction held 6 bases outside the gene matches. As DNA, the CDR3 is TGTGCCAGCAGTTTGACAGGGGGGTACGATGGCTACACCTTC. Amino acids: CASSLTGGYDGYTF.

On this clone itself: Distinct nucleotide sequences in the sample also encode this CDR3. The chain has TRBV30 and TRBJ1-3; D unresolved. Between the trimmed V and J ends, which lost 4 bases and 0 bases, there was a span of 10 bases. CDR1 and CDR2 (germline): GTSNPN, SVGIG (reference sequence). This CDR3 has 14 amino acids. CDR3 sequence: CAWNPGVSGNTIYF. CDR3 bases: TGTGCCTGGAACCCGGGAGTCTCTGGAAACACCATATATTTT.

This clone was seen more than once but under ten times. This chain links TRBV2 with TRBJ2-7, with D tentatively TRBD1 (6 bases). The CDR3 spans 11 residues. Germline CDR1 and CDR2: SNHLY and FYNNEI. V was shortened by 8 bases and J by 3 bases, with 8 bases between the two germline ends. CDR3 residues: CASGRGYEQYF. DNA of the CDR3: TGTGCCAGCGGCAGGGGCTACGAGCAGTACTTC.

V usage is TRBV7-3 and J usage is TRBJ2-3, with 9 bases matching TRBD2. CDR1 is SGHTA, CDR2 FQGTGA, per germline. The CDR3 has 16 amino acids. V trimming: 2 bases; J trimming: 6 bases; junction bases outside the gene matches: 9. The CDR3 DNA reads as TGTGCCAGCAGCTTATATAGCGGGAGCGGTCACGATACGCAGTATTTT. Translating gives CASSLYSGSGHDTQYF.

The chain recombines TRBV6-1 with TRBJ1-1; D not certain. CDR1 and CDR2 from the germline V gene are MNHNS and SASEGT. The ends were cut back, 2 bases at V and 5 bases at J, with 6 bases in the middle. The CDR3 length is 12 residues. The CDR3 DNA follows: TGTGCCAGCAGTGAAAGACGGACTGAAGCTTTCTTT. It translates to CASSERRTEAFF.